The present T cell receptor beta chain was sequenced within a study of T cells expressing NK-cell markers. The study's findings and limits: Researchers report these clonotypes also headed the CD3+CD56-NKG2C+ fraction in four donors.

Germline loops: CDR1 SGHTA, CDR2 FQGNSA. CDR3 length equals 15 residues. From its re-call of the 5' RACE reads, TCRdb lists each CDR3 protein once, without DNA. The table for this sample gives 250,000 to 300,000 distinct CDR3 sequences. In regard to this clonotype: Its antigen is not known.

This receptor was taken from a woman between 18 and 70 years old in good health. Sequencing was carried out using blood T cells: a sorted CD56 or NKG2C T cell subset, CD4+ or CD8+ T cells, or bulk PBMC T cells (not recorded which). This sequence joins TRBV7-2 and TRBJ2-7; with no DNA, the TCRdb D assignment of TRBD2 cannot be verified. CDR3 residues: CASSFGRALIYEQYF.